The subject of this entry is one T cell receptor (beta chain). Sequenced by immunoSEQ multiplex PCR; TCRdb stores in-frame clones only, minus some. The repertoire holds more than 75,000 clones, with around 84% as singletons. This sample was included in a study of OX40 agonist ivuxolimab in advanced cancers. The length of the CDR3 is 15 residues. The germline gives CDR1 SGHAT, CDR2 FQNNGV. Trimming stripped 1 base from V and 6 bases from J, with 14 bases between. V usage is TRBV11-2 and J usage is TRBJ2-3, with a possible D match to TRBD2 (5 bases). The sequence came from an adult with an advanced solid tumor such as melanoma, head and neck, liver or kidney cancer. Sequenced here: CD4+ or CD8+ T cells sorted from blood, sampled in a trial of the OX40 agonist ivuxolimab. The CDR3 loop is CASSLVRGSRDTQYF. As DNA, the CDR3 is TGTGCCAGCAGCTTAGTCCGCGGGTCAAGGGATACGCAGTATTTT.